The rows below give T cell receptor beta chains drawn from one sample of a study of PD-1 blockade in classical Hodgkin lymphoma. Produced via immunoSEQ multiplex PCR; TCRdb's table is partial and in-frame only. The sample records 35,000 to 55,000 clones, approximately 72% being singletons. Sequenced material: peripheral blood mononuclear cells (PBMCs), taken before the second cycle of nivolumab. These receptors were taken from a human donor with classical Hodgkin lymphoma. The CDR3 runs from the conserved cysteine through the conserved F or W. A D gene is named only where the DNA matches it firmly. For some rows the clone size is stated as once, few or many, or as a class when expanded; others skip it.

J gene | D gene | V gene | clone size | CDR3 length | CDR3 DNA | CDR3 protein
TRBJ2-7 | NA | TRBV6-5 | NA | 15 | TGTGCCAGCAGTTACCAGGTAGACTTGGGAGACGAGCAGTACTTC | CASSYQVDLGDEQYF
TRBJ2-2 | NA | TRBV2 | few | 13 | TGTGCCGGATCATTTGCGAACACCGGGGAGCTGTTTTTT | CAGSFANTGELFF
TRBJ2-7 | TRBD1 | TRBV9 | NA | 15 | TGTGCCAGCAGCCCCTCCGGGACAGGCCTCTACGAGCAGTACTTC | CASSPSGTGLYEQYF
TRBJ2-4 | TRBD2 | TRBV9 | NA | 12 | TGTGCCAGCGGAGCGGGGGAGGACATTCAGTACTTC | CASGAGEDIQYF
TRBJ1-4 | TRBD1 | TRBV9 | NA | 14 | TGTGCCAGCGGACCGGGACAGATTAATGAAAAACTGTTTTTT | CASGPGQINEKLFF
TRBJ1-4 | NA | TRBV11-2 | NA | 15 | TGTGCCAGCAGCTTAGCACACAGGGAGGGTGAAAAACTGTTTTTT | CASSLAHREGEKLFF
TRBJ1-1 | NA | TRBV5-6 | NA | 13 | TGTGCCAGCAGCCCCTATGGGAGGACTGAAGCTTTCTTT | CASSPYGRTEAFF
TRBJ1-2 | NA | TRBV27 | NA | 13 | TGTGCCACCAGGGACGTAACTAACTATGGCTACACCTTC | CATRDVTNYGYTF
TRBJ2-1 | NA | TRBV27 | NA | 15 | TGTGCCAGCAGTTTAGGCGCAGCGGGCTACAATGAGCAGTTCTTC | CASSLGAAGYNEQFF
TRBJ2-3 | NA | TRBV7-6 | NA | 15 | TGTGCCAGCAGCATATCGAGACTAGGCTCAGATACGCAGTATTTT | CASSISRLGSDTQYF
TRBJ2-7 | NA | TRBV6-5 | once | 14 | TGTGCCAGCAGTTCCCGACCAGCTGTAGACGAGCAGTACTTC | CASSSRPAVDEQYF
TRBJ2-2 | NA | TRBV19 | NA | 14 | TGTGCCAGTAGTATACTACCGATTACCGGGGAGCTGTTTTTT | CASSILPITGELFF
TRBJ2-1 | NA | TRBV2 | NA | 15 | TGTGCCAGCAGTGAAGATAACCTATCCTACAATGAGCAGTTCTTC | CASSEDNLSYNEQFF
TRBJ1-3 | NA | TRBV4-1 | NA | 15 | TGCGCCAGCAGCCAAGGGCAGGCCTCTGGAAACACCATATATTTT | CASSQGQASGNTIYF
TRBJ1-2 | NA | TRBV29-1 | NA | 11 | TGCAGCGTTGGAATTTACGAAGGCTACACCTTC | CSVGIYEGYTF
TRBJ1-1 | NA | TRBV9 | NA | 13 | TGTGCCAGCAGCGTAGGTCCGGGTTCTGAAGCTTTCTTT | CASSVGPGSEAFF
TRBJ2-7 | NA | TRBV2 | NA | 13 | TGTGCCAGTGGTGGGCTAGACGCCTACGAGCAGTACTTC | CASGGLDAYEQYF
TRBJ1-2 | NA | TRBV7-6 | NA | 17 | TGTGCCAGCAGCTTAGGCCCTGGTAGTACGATCCCCTATGGCTACACCTTC | CASSLGPGSTIPYGYTF
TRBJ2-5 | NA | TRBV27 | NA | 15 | TGTGCCAGCAGTTTAGGCCCCCTTGGCCGAGAGACCCAGTACTTC | CASSLGPLGRETQYF